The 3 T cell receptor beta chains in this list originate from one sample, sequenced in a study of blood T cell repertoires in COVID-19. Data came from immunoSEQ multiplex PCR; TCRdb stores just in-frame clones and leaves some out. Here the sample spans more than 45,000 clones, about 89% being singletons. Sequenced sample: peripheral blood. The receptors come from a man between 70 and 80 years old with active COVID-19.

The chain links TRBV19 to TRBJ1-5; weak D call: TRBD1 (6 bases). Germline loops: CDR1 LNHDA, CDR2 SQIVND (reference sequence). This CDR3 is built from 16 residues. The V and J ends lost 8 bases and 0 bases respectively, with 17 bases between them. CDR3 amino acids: CASAILGQISNQPQHF. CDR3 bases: TGTGCCAGTGCGATCCTGGGACAAATTAGCAATCAGCCCCAGCATTTT.

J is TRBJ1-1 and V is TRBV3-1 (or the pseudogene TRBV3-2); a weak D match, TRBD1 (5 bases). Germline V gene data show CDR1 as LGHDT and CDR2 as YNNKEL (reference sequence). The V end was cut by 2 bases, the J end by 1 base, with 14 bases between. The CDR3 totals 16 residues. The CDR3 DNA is TGTGCCAGCAGCCAAACTCGGGGGGATAAGAACACTGAAGCTTTCTTT. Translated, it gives CASSQTRGDKNTEAFF.

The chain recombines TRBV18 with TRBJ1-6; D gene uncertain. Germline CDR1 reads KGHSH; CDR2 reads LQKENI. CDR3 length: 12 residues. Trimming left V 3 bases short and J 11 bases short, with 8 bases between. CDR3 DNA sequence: TGTGCCAGCTCACCCCCCCTTACACCCCTCCACTTT. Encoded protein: CASSPPLTPLHF.